Described below is a single T cell receptor beta chain sequence and its context. Per the original data handling: The assay estimated nucleated cells by amplifying reference gene primers. Assay: immunoSEQ multiplex PCR; the TCRdb copy retains only in-frame clones and omits some. V, J and clone size derive from that table, while D and trimming were established from the DNA sequence. The sample contains under 100,000 clones, roughly 90% of which appear only once. This sample stems from a study of blood T cell repertoires in COVID-19. Overall study context: T cells, B-cell-depleted T cells, or PBMCs supplied cDNA or gDNA.

The CDR3 extends over 16 amino acids. Trimming removed 2 bases from V and 2 bases from J; junction bases left unmatched: 7. The germline V gene has CDR1 MGHRA and CDR2 YSYEKL. The V gene is TRBV4-1, the J gene TRBJ2-3; 7 positions match TRBD2. Input material: peripheral blood. This clonotype originated in a middle-aged man with active COVID-19. The CDR3 is CASSQYLADDTDTQYF. In DNA, the CDR3 is TGCGCCAGCAGCCAATACCTAGCGGACGACACAGATACGCAGTATTTT.